The rows below give T cell receptor beta chains drawn from one sample of a study of blood T cell repertoires in COVID-19. The assay was immunoSEQ multiplex PCR, and TCRdb's table has in-frame clones only and misses some. The sample yields 200,000 to 250,000 clones, just under 85% seen once. The sequenced sample consisted of peripheral blood. The source is a woman aged 45-65 years with active or convalescent COVID-19. Each CDR3 is given with its conserved first and last residue. A D gene is named only where the DNA matches it firmly. Size is omitted from some rows. Given values are once, few, many or a class for expanded clones.

abundance,v_gene,j_gene,d_gene,CDR3aa,CDR3nt
-,TRBV28,TRBJ1-1,TRBD1,CASSTPGQGWTEAFF,TGTGCCAGCAGTACCCCCGGACAGGGGTGGACTGAAGCTTTCTTT
-,TRBV29-1,TRBJ2-3,TRBD1,CSVEQQGAGTDTQYF,TGCAGCGTTGAGCAACAGGGGGCTGGCACAGATACGCAGTATTTT
-,TRBV7-9,TRBJ1-4,-,CASSLYVRNREGEKLFF,TGTGCCAGCAGCTTATACGTCAGAAACAGGGAGGGTGAAAAACTGTTTTTT
once,TRBV21-1,TRBJ1-4,-,CASSTPGQGGEKLFF,TGTGCCAGCAGCACTCCGGGACAGGGGGGAGAAAAACTGTTTTTT
-,TRBV3-1/TRBV3-2,TRBJ2-3,TRBD1,CASSPRDSDSGSRTDTQYF,TGTGCCAGCAGCCCCCGGGACAGCGATTCGGGGAGTCGCACAGATACGCAGTATTTT
-,TRBV28,TRBJ2-2,-,CASSSTGTRNTGELFF,TGTGCCAGCAGTTCTACCGGGACAAGGAACACCGGGGAGCTGTTTTTT
-,TRBV9,TRBJ2-4,-,CASSVSPTSAKNIQYF,TGTGCCAGCAGCGTTTCACCCACTAGCGCCAAAAACATTCAGTACTTC
-,TRBV30,TRBJ2-7,TRBD1,CAWGQGVYEQYF,TGTGCCTGGGGACAGGGGGTCTACGAGCAGTACTTC
-,TRBV3-1/TRBV3-2,TRBJ1-1,TRBD1,CASSQGGTGAEAFF,TGTGCCAGCAGCCAAGGGGGGACAGGGGCTGAAGCTTTCTTT
-,TRBV7-9,TRBJ1-1,-,CASTSAAGGTEAFF,TGTGCCAGCACCAGCGCGGCGGGGGGCACTGAAGCTTTCTTT
-,TRBV27,TRBJ1-1,-,CASSLFRNTEAFF,TGTGCCAGCAGTTTATTCAGGAACACTGAAGCTTTCTTT
-,TRBV15,TRBJ1-2,TRBD1,CATSRAYRQGNYGYTF,TGTGCCACCAGCAGAGCTTATAGACAGGGCAACTATGGCTACACCTTC
-,TRBV11-2,TRBJ1-5,-,CASSLEVAGNQPQHF,TGTGCCAGCAGCTTAGAGGTGGCAGGCAATCAGCCCCAGCATTTT
-,TRBV6-5,TRBJ2-5,TRBD2,CASSYRGTSGQETQYF,TGTGCCAGCAGTTACCGGGGGACTAGTGGGCAAGAGACCCAGTACTTC